Presented here are 20 T cell receptor beta chains from one specimen sequenced in a study of shared clonotypes between healthy human individuals. Method: immunoSEQ multiplex PCR; TCRdb's copy keeps in-frame clones and lacks some. The table records over 1.5 million clones, under 99% of them present only once. The sequenced material came from naive CD4+ T cells sorted from blood. Specified subset: CD45RA+ positively selected. The receptors come from a man between 25 and 39 years old in good health.

The chain combines TRBV7-3 with TRBJ2-5; no reliable D call. Germline assignment: CDR1 SGHTA and CDR2 FQGTGA. The CDR3 has 14 amino acids. The V and J ends lost 5 bases and 4 bases respectively, with 14 bases between them. For the CDR3, the DNA is TGTGCCAGCAGCGGAACGGGTAGATCAGAGACCCAGTACTTC. Protein: CASSGTGRSETQYF.

This clone was detected only once. The DNA of the CDR3 is TGTGCCAGTACCGGGCCATACTCCTACGAGCAGTACTTC. It codes for CASTGPYSYEQYF. The J gene is TRBJ2-7, the V gene TRBV19; no definite D call. Germline loops: CDR1 LNHDA, CDR2 SQIVND (reference sequence). Trimming removed 7 bases from V and 0 bases from J, with 10 bases in between. CDR3 length equals 13 residues.

The chain has TRBV7-3 and TRBJ2-2; D remains ambiguous. This CDR3 region has 13 residues. In germline, CDR1 is SGHTA, CDR2 FQGTGA. The germline V and J ends were trimmed by 6 bases and 4 bases, with 9 bases remaining between them. The CDR3 spells CASRANPTGELFF. The DNA of the CDR3 is TGTGCCAGCAGGGCAAATCCCACCGGGGAGCTGTTTTTT.

This chain links TRBV18 with TRBJ2-5, with 9 bases identical to TRBD1. Germline CDR1 KGHSH, CDR2 LQKENI. V lost 3 bases to trimming and J lost 7 bases; unmatched junction nucleotides: 6. This CDR3 spans 14 amino acids. The CDR3 sequence is CASSPRDREATQYF. The CDR3 coding sequence is TGTGCCAGCTCACCTCGGGACAGGGAAGCGACCCAGTACTTC.

V is TRBV19 and J is TRBJ1-5; 7 positions agree with TRBD1. The ends lost 4 bases at V and 2 bases at J; junction bases unmatched: 2. CDR3 length: 14 residues. Germline CDR1 reads LNHDA; CDR2 reads SQIVND (reference sequence). The CDR3 DNA reads TGTGCCAGTAGTAGCCAGGGGGGCAATCAGCCCCAGCATTTT. Its translation is CASSSQGGNQPQHF.

Points on this clone: The identical CDR3 is also encoded by other nucleotide sequences in the sample. The chain combines TRBV7-2 with TRBJ2-1; TRBD2 matches at 9 bases. The V segment lost 4 bases and the J segment 9 bases; nucleotides outside the gene matches: 4. There are 13 residues in the CDR3. CDR1 is SGHTA, CDR2 FQGNSA, per germline. The CDR3 spells CASSSLAGTEQFF. The CDR3, as DNA: TGTGCCAGCAGCTCTCTAGCGGGAACTGAGCAGTTCTTC.

The gene calls are TRBV5-1 and TRBJ2-7; 9 bases fit TRBD1. From germline, CDR1 is SGHRS and CDR2 YFSETQ. V was pared by 3 bases and J by 2 bases, with 9 bases of the junction left unmatched. The CDR3 extends over 16 amino acids. The CDR3 nucleotides are TGCGCCAGCAGCTCAACCGGGACAGGGCTCCCCTACGAGCAGTACTTC. It encodes CASSSTGTGLPYEQYF.

The gene calls are TRBV11-3 and TRBJ2-2, with 7 bases fitting TRBD1. The trim removed 7 bases at V and 3 bases at J, leaving 5 bases unmatched. This CDR3 is built from 14 residues. Germline loops: CDR1 SGHNT, CDR2 YENEEA. The chain's CDR3 is CASKPGGDTGELFF. The CDR3 DNA reads as TGTGCCAGCAAGCCAGGGGGAGACACCGGGGAGCTGTTTTTT.

The chain has TRBV19 and TRBJ2-7; maybe TRBD2 (6 bases). Trimming removed 9 bases at V and 3 bases at J, with 18 bases between. This CDR3 is 14 amino acids long. Germline CDR1 LNHDA, CDR2 SQIVND (reference sequence). As DNA, the CDR3 is TGTGCCAGCACGGCCCGCGGGACCAACTACGAGCAGTACTTC. It encodes CASTARGTNYEQYF.

The chain employs TRBV7-8 and TRBJ2-6; maybe TRBD1 (5 bases). V was clipped by 3 bases and J by 0 bases, with 15 bases between them. The CDR3 consists of 18 residues. Germline V gene lookup returns CDR1 SGHVS and CDR2 FQNEAQ. CDR3 nucleotide sequence: TGTGCCAGCAGCTTCGCGACAGCAATCTTCTCTGGGGCCAACGTCCTGACTTTC. Translated: CASSFATAIFSGANVLTF. Drawing the rest from reference TRBV7-8 and TRBJ2-6, the complete variable domain is GAGVSQSPRYKVAKRGQDVALRCDPISGHVSLFWYQQALGQGPEFLTYFQNEAQLDKSGLPSDRFFAERPEGSVSTLKIQRTQQEDSAVYLCASSFATAIFSGANVLTFGAGSRLTVL.

This chain links TRBV30 with TRBJ2-2; possibly TRBD2 for D (5 bases). V was shortened by 0 bases and J by 1 base, with 12 bases between the two germline ends. In germline, CDR1 is GTSNPN, CDR2 SVGIG (reference sequence). The CDR3 length is 16 residues. Here the CDR3 reads CAWSVNTGWNTGELFF. As DNA, the CDR3 is TGTGCCTGGAGTGTAAATACGGGATGGAACACCGGGGAGCTGTTTTTT.

V usage is TRBV5-1 and J usage is TRBJ2-3; the match to TRBD1 covers 8 bases. With V trimmed by 7 bases and J by 4 bases, 14 bases remained unmatched. Germline assignment: CDR1 SGHRS and CDR2 YFSETQ. This CDR3 is 16 amino acids long. The CDR3 nucleotides are TGCGCCAGCGCCCAGGACAGGGCTTTATCTTCAGATACGCAGTATTTT. Its translation: CASAQDRALSSDTQYF.

V and J are TRBV7-8 and TRBJ2-5; possible D gene TRBD2, 5 bases. The CDR3 totals 15 residues. The germline CDR1 and CDR2 sequences are SGHVS and FQNEAQ. V was pared by 0 bases and J by 4 bases, with 12 bases between. CDR3 residues: CASSLALSARETQYF. The CDR3, as DNA: TGTGCCAGCAGCTTAGCGCTTAGCGCCAGAGAGACCCAGTACTTC.

The rearrangement joins TRBV5-1 to TRBJ2-5; a possible D gene is TRBD1 (6 bases). V was trimmed by 0 bases and J by 5 bases, leaving 17 bases between them. The CDR3 contains 16 residues. CDR1 is SGHRS, CDR2 YFSETQ, per germline. This chain's CDR3 is CASSLDRIGGWETQYF. The CDR3 DNA follows: TGCGCCAGCAGCTTGGATCGGATTGGGGGCTGGGAGACCCAGTACTTC.

As to this clone: This sample includes further DNA sequences coding for the same CDR3. The chain is built from TRBV7-9 and TRBJ1-4; a weak D match, TRBD1 (5 bases). Germline CDR1 is SEHNR and CDR2 is FQNEAQ (reference sequence). V lost 5 bases to trimming and J lost 7 bases, with 8 bases between them. The CDR3 has 12 amino acids. The CDR3 region has the DNA TGTGCCAGCAGCCCTCAGGGTGAAAAACTGTTTTTT. This translates into CASSPQGEKLFF.

The rearrangement uses TRBV5-1 and TRBJ2-2, with D possibly matching TRBD2 (5 bases). The V gene's germline CDR1 is SGHRS and CDR2 YFSETQ. Trimming removed 0 bases from V and 3 bases from J, with 15 bases in between. CDR3 length equals 17 residues. CDR3: CASSLGRTSRYTGELFF. CDR3 nucleotide sequence: TGCGCCAGCAGCTTGGGGCGCACTAGTAGATACACCGGGGAGCTGTTTTTT. Looking up the rest from reference TRBV5-1 and TRBJ2-2 gives the full variable domain: KAGVTQTPRYLIKTRGQQVTLSCSPISGHRSVSWYQQTPGQGLQFLFEYFSETQRNKGNFPGRFSGRQFSNSRSEMNVSTLELGDSALYLCASSLGRTSRYTGELFFGEGSRLTVL.

In DNA, the CDR3 is TGTGCCAGCAGCCCCCCAGGCTCCTACAATGAGCAGTTCTTC. Amino acids: CASSPPGSYNEQFF. V and J are TRBV11-2 and TRBJ2-1; no clear D gene. CDR1 and CDR2 from the germline V gene are SGHAT and FQNNGV. This CDR3 spans 14 amino acids. The V end was cut by 5 bases, the J end by 0 bases, with 8 bases between. Using reference TRBV11-2 and TRBJ2-1 for the parts outside the CDR3, the full variable domain is EAGVAQSPRYKIIEKRQSVAFWCNPISGHATLYWYQQILGQGPKLLIQFQNNGVVDDSQLPKDRFSAERLKGVDSTLKIQPAKLEDSAVYLCASSPPGSYNEQFFGPGTRLTVL.

V gene TRBV18 combines with J gene TRBJ2-3; TRBD1 matches 10 bases. With 0 bases clipped from V and 4 bases from J, the junction kept 4 bases outside the gene matches. CDR1 is KGHSH, CDR2 LQKENI, per germline. CDR3 length: 16 residues. The CDR3 sequence: CASSPPGQGDPDTQYF. Here the CDR3 DNA reads TGTGCCAGCTCACCACCTGGACAGGGGGACCCAGATACGCAGTATTTT.

V is TRBV28 and J is TRBJ2-1; D possibly corresponds to TRBD2 (5 bases). The CDR3 runs to 15 residues. With 10 bases removed from V and 0 bases from J, the gap between germline ends came to 16 bases. The germline V gene has CDR1 MDHEN and CDR2 SYDVKM. The CDR3 nucleotides are TGTGCCACCCCAGACCGAACTAGCTCCTACAATGAGCAGTTCTTC. Protein sequence: CATPDRTSSYNEQFF.

The V call is TRBV7-3, the J call TRBJ2-1; 7 bases map to TRBD2. Per the germline V gene, CDR1 is SGHTA and CDR2 is FQGTGA. V lost 4 bases, J lost 7 bases, and 4 bases stayed unmatched. The CDR3 is 13 residues long. CDR3 bases: TGTGCCAGCAGCTCAGGACTAGAGAATGAGCAGTTCTTC. Protein product: CASSSGLENEQFF.